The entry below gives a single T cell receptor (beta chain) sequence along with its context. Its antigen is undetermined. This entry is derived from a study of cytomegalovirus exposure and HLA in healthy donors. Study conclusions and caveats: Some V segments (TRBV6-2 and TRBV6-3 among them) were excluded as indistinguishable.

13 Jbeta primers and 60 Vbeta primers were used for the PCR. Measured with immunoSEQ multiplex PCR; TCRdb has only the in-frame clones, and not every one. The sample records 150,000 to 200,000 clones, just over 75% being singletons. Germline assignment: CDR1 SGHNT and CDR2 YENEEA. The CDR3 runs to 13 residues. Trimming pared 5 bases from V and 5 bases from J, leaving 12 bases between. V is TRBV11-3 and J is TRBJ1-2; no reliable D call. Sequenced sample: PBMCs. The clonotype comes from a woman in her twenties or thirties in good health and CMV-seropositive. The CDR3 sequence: CASSPGFEYGYTF. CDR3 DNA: TGTGCCAGCAGCCCAGGCTTTGAATATGGCTACACCTTC. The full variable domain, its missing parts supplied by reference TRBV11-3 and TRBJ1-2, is EAGVVQSPRYKIIEKKQPVAFWCNPISGHNTLYWYLQNLGQGPELLIRYENEEAVDDSQLPKDRFSAERLKGVDSTLKIQPAELGDSAVYLCASSPGFEYGYTFGSGTRLTVV.